The rows below give T cell receptor beta chains drawn from one sample of a study of blood T cells in healthy people across ages. TCRdb re-called the 5' RACE reads with MiXCR, one entry per CDR3 protein. The sample holds hundreds of thousands of distinct CDR3 sequences, around 52% seen once. The sample consisted of blood. The source is a woman older than 75 in good health. Each CDR3 is given with its conserved first and last residue. The D gene is left open where the match is weak. Only part of the rows carry a size: once, few, many, or a class if the clone is expanded.

clone size	J gene	D gene	V gene	CDR3 DNA	CDR3 protein
.	TRBJ1-5	.	TRBV12-3/TRBV12-4	TGTGCCAGCACGGCCGGGGGGGCGCCTCAGCCCCAGCATTTT	CASTAGGAPQPQHF
.	TRBJ1-4	TRBD1	TRBV7-2	TGTGCCAGCAGCCGGACAGGGGGCGCCCAAGAAAAACTGTTTTTT	CASSRTGGAQEKLFF
.	TRBJ2-1	.	TRBV7-8	TGTGCCAGCAGCCTCCCTTCTCGGACAACAATCGACGGCTCCTACAATGAGCAGTTCTTC	CASSLPSRTTIDGSYNEQFF
.	TRBJ2-3	.	TRBV3-1	TGTGCCAGCAGCCCCCGGGCGGAGATCACAGATACGCAGTATTTT	CASSPRAEITDTQYF
.	TRBJ1-2	.	TRBV4-1	TGCGCCAGCAGCCAAGGCCGCTACGGGACGGACGTCTATGGCTACACCTTC	CASSQGRYGTDVYGYTF
many	TRBJ1-6	.	TRBV21-1	TGTGCCAGCAGCACGGGGGGACCACAGGGTTCCTATAATTCACCCCTCCACTTT	CASSTGGPQGSYNSPLHF
few	TRBJ2-1	TRBD2	TRBV5-1	TGCGCCAGCAGGACCGGGACTAGCTACAATGAGCAGTTCTTC	CASRTGTSYNEQFF
many	TRBJ2-7	.	TRBV2	TGTGCCAGCAGTGAAATCTACGAGCAGTACTTC	CASSEIYEQYF
many	TRBJ2-2	.	TRBV12-3/TRBV12-4	TGTGCCAGCAGGGACACAGGGAAGAACACCGGGGAGCTGTTTTTT	CASRDTGKNTGELFF
.	TRBJ2-5	TRBD1	TRBV28	TGTGCCAGCAGTCCTTATCGACAGGGAAAGGGAGAGACCCAGTACTTC	CASSPYRQGKGETQYF
many	TRBJ2-5	.	TRBV29-1	TGCAGCGTCCTGGAAGAGACCCAGTACTTC	CSVLEETQYF
many	TRBJ2-5	TRBD2	TRBV12-3/TRBV12-4	TGTGCCAGCAGTTCCACGCCTCTAGCGGGGAAGACCCAGTACTTC	CASSSTPLAGKTQYF
once	TRBJ2-2	TRBD1	TRBV2	TGTGCCAGCAGCGGGGGAACAGGGGGAATAAACACCGGGGAGCTGTTTTTT	CASSGGTGGINTGELFF
few	TRBJ2-3	.	TRBV7-8	TGTGCCAGCAGCTTAGTAGGGACCACAGATACGCAGTATTTT	CASSLVGTTDTQYF
few	TRBJ2-7	.	TRBV4-2	TGTGCCAGCAGCCAAGATCCATCGAGCTCCTACAATGAGCAGTACTTC	CASSQDPSSSYNEQYF
few	TRBJ2-1	TRBD1	TRBV12-3/TRBV12-4	TGTGCCAGCAGTCTCAACTACGGACAGGCCAATGAGCAGTTCTTC	CASSLNYGQANEQFF
once	TRBJ2-3	.	TRBV20-1	TGCAGTGGGTCAGCGGAAGATACGCAGTATTTT	CSGSAEDTQYF
many	TRBJ1-2	.	TRBV27	TGTGCCAGCAGTTTTCAGGGGACGGGCGGCTACACCTTC	CASSFQGTGGYTF
many	TRBJ2-5	.	TRBV12-3/TRBV12-4	TGTGCCAGCAGTTTGAAATCGCTTGAGACCCAGTACTTC	CASSLKSLETQYF
.	TRBJ2-4	.	TRBV11-2	TGTGCCAGCAGCTTACGTGGTTTTCAGTACTTC	CASSLRGFQYF
.	TRBJ1-4	.	TRBV5-1	TGCGCCAGCAGCTTGGATGGGGGTGTTGAAAAACTGTTTTTT	CASSLDGGVEKLFF
.	TRBJ2-5	.	TRBV20-1	TGCAGTGCTGAAGCTGTCCCACAAAGAGAGACCCAGTACTTC	CSAEAVPQRETQYF
.	TRBJ2-5	TRBD1	TRBV27	TGTGCCAGCAGTGCCGGACAGGGGGCTTTTAATAAGCAGTACTTC	CASSAGQGAFNKQYF
few	TRBJ1-1	.	TRBV30	TGTGCCTGGAATCGCCCGACAGGACTGAACACTGAAGCTTTCTTT	CAWNRPTGLNTEAFF
many	TRBJ2-6	.	TRBV12-3/TRBV12-4	TGTGCCAGCAGGTACACCTCTGGGGCCAACGTCCTGACTTTC	CASRYTSGANVLTF
.	TRBJ1-1	TRBD1	TRBV5-1	TGCGCCAGCAGTCCGCAGAAGATGACAGGGGCCCGCCTTGAAGCTTTCTTT	CASSPQKMTGARLEAFF
.	TRBJ2-1	TRBD1	TRBV27	TGTGCCAGCAGTTCGGGACAGGCGGGTAGCTCCTACAATGAGCAGTTCTTC	CASSSGQAGSSYNEQFF
.	TRBJ2-7	TRBD2	TRBV15	TGTGCCACCAGCATTCTAGCGGGGTCGGCCTACGAGCAGTACTTC	CATSILAGSAYEQYF
.	TRBJ2-1	.	TRBV6-5	TGCGCCAGCAGTTGCTCGAGTCGGCAAGTTGACACCTGCAATGAGCAGTTCTTC	CASSCSSRQVDTCNEQFF
.	TRBJ2-5	TRBD1	TRBV29-1	TGCAGCGTCCCAGACAGGGGGTCATCAGAGACCCAGTACTTC	CSVPDRGSSETQYF
many	TRBJ2-1	.	TRBV7-2	TGTGCCAGCAGCTTAAGCTTTTCAGGAGGGTACAATGAGCAGTTCTTC	CASSLSFSGGYNEQFF
.	TRBJ2-2	TRBD2	TRBV5-6	TGTGCCAGCAGCCTGCCCCGGGACTACCACAACACCGGGGAGCTGTTTTTT	CASSLPRDYHNTGELFF
few	TRBJ1-4	.	TRBV9	TGTGCCAGCAGCGGTCGACAGATTGCAACTAATGAAAAACTGTTTTTT	CASSGRQIATNEKLFF
few	TRBJ2-1	.	TRBV9	TGTGCCAGCAGCGTAGGCAGGGGGGTCCAATACAATGAGCAGTTCTTC	CASSVGRGVQYNEQFF
.	TRBJ2-5	.	TRBV2	TGTGCCAGCAGTGAAACAGTATACGAAAAGACCCAGTACTTC	CASSETVYEKTQYF
.	TRBJ2-1	TRBD2	TRBV7-9	TGTGCCAGCAGTCATTCAGCCCTAGCGGGAGGGCATGAGCAGTTCTTC	CASSHSALAGGHEQFF
many	TRBJ1-5	TRBD1	TRBV5-1	TGCGCCAGCAGCTTGGAGGGACAGGGCAGGGGTCAGCCCCAGCATTTT	CASSLEGQGRGQPQHF
.	TRBJ1-5	.	TRBV9	TGTGCCAGCAGCGTAGGGCCCGGGAACCCTCAGCCCCAGCATTTT	CASSVGPGNPQPQHF
few	TRBJ2-5	TRBD1	TRBV20-1	TGCAGTGCTGGGGAGGGACAGGGGAGAGAGCAGTACTTC	CSAGEGQGREQYF
.	TRBJ1-5	TRBD1	TRBV27	TGTGCCAGCAGTTCCACAGGGGGGCCCCAGCATTTT	CASSSTGGPQHF
once	TRBJ2-6	.	TRBV29-1	TGCAGCCCCTCCCGACAGGTATACTCTGGGGCCAACGTCCTGACTTTC	CSPSRQVYSGANVLTF